The entry below gives a single T cell receptor beta chain sequence along with its context. The antigen is not known. The CDR3 has 15 residues. Germline V lookup: CDR1 LNHDA, CDR2 SQIVND (reference sequence). V shed 6 bases, J shed 4 bases, and the junction held 7 bases outside the gene matches. The sample is drawn from a study of shared clonotypes between healthy human individuals. TCRdb's copy holds only in-frame clones and misses some; the assay was immunoSEQ multiplex PCR. This table holds around 1.4 million clones, less than 99% found once. Findings of the study overall: When naive CD4 clonotypes were compared across a few donors, 4% to 6.5% were shared.

The rearrangement uses TRBV19 and TRBJ2-1; 9 nucleotides align to TRBD1. The TCR was taken from a young man in good health. Material: naive CD4+ T cells sorted from blood. The subset was: CD45RA+ positively selected. The CDR3 loop reads CASRPGTGIYNEQFF. In nucleotides, the CDR3 is TGTGCCAGTAGGCCCGGGACAGGGATTTACAATGAGCAGTTCTTC.